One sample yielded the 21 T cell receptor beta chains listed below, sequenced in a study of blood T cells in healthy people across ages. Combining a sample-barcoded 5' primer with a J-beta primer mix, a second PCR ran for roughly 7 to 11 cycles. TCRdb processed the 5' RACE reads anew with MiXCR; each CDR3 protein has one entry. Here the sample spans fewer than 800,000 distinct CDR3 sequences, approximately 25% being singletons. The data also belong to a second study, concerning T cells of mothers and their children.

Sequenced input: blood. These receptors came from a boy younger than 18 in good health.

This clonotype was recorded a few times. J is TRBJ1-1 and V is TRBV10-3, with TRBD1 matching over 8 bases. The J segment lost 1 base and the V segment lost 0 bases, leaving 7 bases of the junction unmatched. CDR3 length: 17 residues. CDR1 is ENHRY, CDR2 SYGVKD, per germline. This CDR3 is CAISESRTGTWNTEAFF. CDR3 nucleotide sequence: TGTGCCATCAGTGAGTCAAGGACAGGGACTTGGAACACTGAAGCTTTCTTT.

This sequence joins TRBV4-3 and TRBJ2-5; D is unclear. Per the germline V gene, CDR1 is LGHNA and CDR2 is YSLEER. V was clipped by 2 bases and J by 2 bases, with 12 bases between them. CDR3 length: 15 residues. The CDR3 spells CASSQTELLQETQYF. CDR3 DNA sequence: TGCGCCAGCAGCCAAACGGAATTACTGCAAGAGACCCAGTACTTC.

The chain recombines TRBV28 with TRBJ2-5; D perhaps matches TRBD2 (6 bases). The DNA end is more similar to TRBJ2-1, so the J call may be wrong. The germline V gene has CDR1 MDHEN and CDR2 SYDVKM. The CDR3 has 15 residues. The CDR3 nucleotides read TGTGCCAGCAGTCCCGGGACTTTCGACTACAATGAGCAGTTCTTC. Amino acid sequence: CASSPGTFDYNEQFF.

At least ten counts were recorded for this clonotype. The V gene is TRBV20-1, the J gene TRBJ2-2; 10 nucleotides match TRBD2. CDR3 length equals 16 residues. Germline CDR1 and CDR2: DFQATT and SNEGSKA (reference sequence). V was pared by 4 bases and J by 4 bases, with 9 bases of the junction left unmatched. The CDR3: CSAKSGGAFRTGELFF. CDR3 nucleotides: TGCAGTGCTAAAAGCGGGGGGGCCTTTCGCACCGGGGAGCTGTTTTTT.

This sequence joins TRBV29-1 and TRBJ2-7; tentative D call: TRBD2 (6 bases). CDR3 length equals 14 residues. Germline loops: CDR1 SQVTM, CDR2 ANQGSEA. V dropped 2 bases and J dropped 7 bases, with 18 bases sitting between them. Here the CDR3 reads CSVEFFRSEGEQYF. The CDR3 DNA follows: TGCAGCGTTGAATTCTTCCGGTCGGAGGGGGAGCAGTACTTC.

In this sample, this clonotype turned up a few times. Written as DNA, the CDR3 is TGCGCCAGCAGCTTGCCCGCTAGCGGGAGAAATGAGCAGTTCTTC. Amino acids: CASSLPASGRNEQFF. The chain uses TRBV5-1 and TRBJ2-1; the match to TRBD2 covers 10 bases. The CDR3 runs to 15 residues. V was clipped by 1 base and J by 7 bases; unmatched bases: 5. CDR1 is SGHRS and CDR2 is YFSETQ in the germline V gene.

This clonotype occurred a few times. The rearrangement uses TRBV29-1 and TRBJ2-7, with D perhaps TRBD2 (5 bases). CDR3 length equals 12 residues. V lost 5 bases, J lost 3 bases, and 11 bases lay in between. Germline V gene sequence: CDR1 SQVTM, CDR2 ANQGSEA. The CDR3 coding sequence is TGCAGCGTTTCTGAGGGTAGCTACGAGCAGTACTTC. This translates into CSVSEGSYEQYF.

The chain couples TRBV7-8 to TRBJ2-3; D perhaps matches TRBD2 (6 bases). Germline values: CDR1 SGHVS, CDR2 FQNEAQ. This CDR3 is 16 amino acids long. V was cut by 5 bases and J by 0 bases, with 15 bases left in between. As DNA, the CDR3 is TGTGCCAGCAGCCCAAAGGGCGGGATAAGCACAGATACGCAGTATTTT. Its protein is CASSPKGGISTDTQYF.

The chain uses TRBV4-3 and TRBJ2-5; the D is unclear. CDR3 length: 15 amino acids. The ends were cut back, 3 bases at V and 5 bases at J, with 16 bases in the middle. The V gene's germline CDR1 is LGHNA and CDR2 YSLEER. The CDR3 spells CASSQGRPARETQYF. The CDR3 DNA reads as TGCGCCAGCAGCCAGGGAAGACCCGCAAGGGAGACCCAGTACTTC.

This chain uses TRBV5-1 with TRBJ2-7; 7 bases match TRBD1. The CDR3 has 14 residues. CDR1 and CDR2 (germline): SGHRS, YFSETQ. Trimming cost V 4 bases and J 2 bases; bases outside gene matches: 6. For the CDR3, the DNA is TGCGCCAGCAGCCGAGGAACAGGGGCCTACGAGCAGTACTTC. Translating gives CASSRGTGAYEQYF. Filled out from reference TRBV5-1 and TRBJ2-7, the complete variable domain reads KAGVTQTPRYLIKTRGQQVTLSCSPISGHRSVSWYQQTPGQGLQFLFEYFSETQRNKGNFPGRFSGRQFSNSRSEMNVSTLELGDSALYLCASSRGTGAYEQYFGPGTRLTVT.

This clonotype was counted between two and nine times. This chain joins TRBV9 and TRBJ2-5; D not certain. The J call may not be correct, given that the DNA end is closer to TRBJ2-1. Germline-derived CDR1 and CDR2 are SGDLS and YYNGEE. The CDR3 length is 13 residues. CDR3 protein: CASSVVGVREQFF. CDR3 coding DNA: TGTGCCAGCAGCGTAGTTGGGGTAAGGGAGCAGTTCTTC.

The CDR3 DNA is TGCGCCAGCAGCCCAGCGAACCAAGAGACCCAGTACTTC. It translates to CASSPANQETQYF. The genes are TRBV4-1 and TRBJ2-5; D unclear. This CDR3 has 13 residues. The germline V gene encodes CDR1 MGHRA and CDR2 YSYEKL. Trimming took 4 bases from V and 0 from J, leaving 6 bases between them.

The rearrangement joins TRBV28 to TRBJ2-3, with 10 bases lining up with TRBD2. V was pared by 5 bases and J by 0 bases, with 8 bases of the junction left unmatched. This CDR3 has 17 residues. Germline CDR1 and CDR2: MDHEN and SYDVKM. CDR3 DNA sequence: TGTGCCAGCAGTCCCGGACTAGCGGTAACTAGCACAGATACGCAGTATTTT. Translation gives CASSPGLAVTSTDTQYF.

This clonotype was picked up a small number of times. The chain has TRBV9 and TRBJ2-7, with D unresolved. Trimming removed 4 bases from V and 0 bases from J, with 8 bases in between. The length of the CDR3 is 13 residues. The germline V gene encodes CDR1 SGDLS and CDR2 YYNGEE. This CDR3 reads CASSPQHSYEQYF. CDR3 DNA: TGTGCCAGCAGCCCACAGCACTCCTACGAGCAGTACTTC.

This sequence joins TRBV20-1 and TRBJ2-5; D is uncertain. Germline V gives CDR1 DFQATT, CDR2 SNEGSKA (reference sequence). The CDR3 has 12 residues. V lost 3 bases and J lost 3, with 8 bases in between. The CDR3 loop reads CSASRVEETQYF. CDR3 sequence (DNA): TGCAGTGCTAGTAGGGTGGAAGAGACCCAGTACTTC.

This CDR3 is CASSPSSGRSYNEQFF. The CDR3, as DNA: TGTGCCAGCAGCCCCTCTAGCGGGAGGTCCTACAATGAGCAGTTCTTC. The rearrangement links TRBV9 to TRBJ2-1, with TRBD2 matching 11 bases. The CDR3 is 16 residues long. Germline CDR1 and CDR2: SGDLS and YYNGEE. With V trimmed by 4 bases and J by 1 base, 4 bases remained unmatched.

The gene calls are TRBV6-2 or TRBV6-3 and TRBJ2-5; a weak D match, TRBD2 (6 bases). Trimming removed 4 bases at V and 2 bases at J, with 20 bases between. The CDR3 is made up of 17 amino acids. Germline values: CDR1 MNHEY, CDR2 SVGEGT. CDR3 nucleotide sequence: TGTGCCAGCAGTTCCGTGGGTAAAGGAGGGCCTCAAGAGACCCAGTACTTC. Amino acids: CASSSVGKGGPQETQYF.

The CDR3 is CASSFRGVGPMETQYF. CDR3 nucleotide sequence: TGTGCCAGCAGCTTTAGGGGGGTTGGACCTATGGAGACCCAGTACTTC. This chain links TRBV7-9 with TRBJ2-1; D could derive from TRBD1 or TRBD2 (6 bases each). The assigned J gene may be wrong: the sequence end matches TRBJ2-5 better. The germline V gene has CDR1 SEHNR and CDR2 FQNEAQ (reference sequence). This CDR3 is 16 amino acids long.

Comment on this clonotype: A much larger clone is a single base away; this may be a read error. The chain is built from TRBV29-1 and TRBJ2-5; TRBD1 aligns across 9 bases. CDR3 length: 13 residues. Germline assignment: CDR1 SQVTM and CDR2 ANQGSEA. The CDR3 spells CTVVTGGWETQYF. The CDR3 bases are TGCACCGTTGTTACAGGGGGCTGGGAGACCCAGTACTTC.

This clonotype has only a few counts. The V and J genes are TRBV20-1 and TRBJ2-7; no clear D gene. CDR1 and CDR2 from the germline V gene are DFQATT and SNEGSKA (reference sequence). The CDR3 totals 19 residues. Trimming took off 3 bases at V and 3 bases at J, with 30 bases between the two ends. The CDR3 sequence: CSASGLRSLGALTFYEQYF. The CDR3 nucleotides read TGCAGTGCTAGTGGATTGAGGAGTCTGGGTGCCCTCACCTTCTACGAGCAGTACTTC.

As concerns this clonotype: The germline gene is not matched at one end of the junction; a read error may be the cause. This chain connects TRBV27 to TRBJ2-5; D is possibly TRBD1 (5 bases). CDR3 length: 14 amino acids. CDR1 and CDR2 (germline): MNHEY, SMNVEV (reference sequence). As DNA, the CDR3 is TGTGCCAGCAGTGACAGCGTTTTACAAGGGACCCAGTACTTC. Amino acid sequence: CASSDSVLQGTQYF.